This T cell receptor beta chain emerged from a study of blood T cell repertoires in COVID-19. In the study overall: Acute and convalescent COVID-19 specimens originated in the United States, Italy and Spain. T cells, B-cell-depleted T cells, or PBMCs supplied cDNA or gDNA.

Sequencing was performed with immunoSEQ multiplex PCR; in TCRdb, only in-frame clones are kept and a portion is missing. The sample holds fewer than 450,000 clones, around nine tenths seen once. The V segment lost 3 bases and the J segment 0 bases; nucleotides outside the gene matches: 7. Germline loops: CDR1 SGHTA, CDR2 FQGNSA. CDR3 size: 16 residues. The chain uses TRBV7-2 and TRBJ2-7, with TRBD2 matching 8 bases. The sample taken for sequencing was peripheral blood. This clonotype was obtained from a woman in her 70s with COVID-19, enrolled during active disease. CDR3 residues: CASSFGVAGSSYEQYF. Here the CDR3 DNA reads TGTGCCAGCAGCTTCGGCGTAGCGGGGTCCTCCTACGAGCAGTACTTC.